This TCR beta chain was observed in a study of blood T cell repertoires in COVID-19. Study overall: Specimens from acute and convalescent COVID-19 originated in the United States, Italy and Spain. PBMCs, B-cell-depleted T cells, or T cells provided the cDNA or gDNA that made up the material.

As handled by the study authors: From reference gene primer amplification, estimates of nucleated cell counts were derived. This table comes from immunoSEQ multiplex PCR, and its TCRdb copy is limited to in-frame clones, with some not included. That table supplies the V and J calls and clone size; D and trimming were determined from the DNA. The sample gives about 320,000 clones, around four fifths of which show up once; about 1.2% is in the top ten. This receptor was taken from a woman aged 45-65 years with acute or convalescent COVID-19. The sample consisted of peripheral blood.

The CDR3 spells CASKPGLVGEQFF. Written as DNA, the CDR3 is TGTGCCAGCAAGCCGGGTCTGGTGGGTGAGCAGTTCTTC. The rearrangement links TRBV7-9 to TRBJ2-1; the D is unclear. The V gene's germline CDR1 is SEHNR and CDR2 FQNEAQ (reference sequence). Between the trimmed V and J ends, which lost 7 bases and 9 bases, there was a span of 16 bases. The CDR3 totals 13 residues.